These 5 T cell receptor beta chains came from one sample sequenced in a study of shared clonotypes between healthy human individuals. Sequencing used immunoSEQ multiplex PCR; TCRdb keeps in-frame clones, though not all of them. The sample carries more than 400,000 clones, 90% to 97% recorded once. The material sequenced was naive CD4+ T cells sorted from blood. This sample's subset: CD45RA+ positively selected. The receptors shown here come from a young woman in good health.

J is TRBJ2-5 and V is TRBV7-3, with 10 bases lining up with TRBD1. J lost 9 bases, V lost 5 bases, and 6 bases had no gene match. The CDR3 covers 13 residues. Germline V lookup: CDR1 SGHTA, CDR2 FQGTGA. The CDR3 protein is CASSLGQGLAQYF. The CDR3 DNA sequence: TGTGCCAGCAGCCTGGGACAGGGGCTGGCCCAGTACTTC.

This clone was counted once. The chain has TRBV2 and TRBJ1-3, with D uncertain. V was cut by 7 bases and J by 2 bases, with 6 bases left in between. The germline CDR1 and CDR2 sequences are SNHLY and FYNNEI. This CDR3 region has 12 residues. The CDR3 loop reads CASTEAGNTIYF. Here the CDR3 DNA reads TGTGCCAGCACGGAGGCTGGAAACACCATATATTTT. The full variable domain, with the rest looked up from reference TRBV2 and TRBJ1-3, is EPEVTQTPSHQVTQMGQEVILRCVPISNHLYFYWYRQILGQKVEFLVSFYNNEISEKSEIFDDQFSVERPDGSNFTLKIRSTKLEDSAMYFCASTEAGNTIYFGEGSWLTVV.

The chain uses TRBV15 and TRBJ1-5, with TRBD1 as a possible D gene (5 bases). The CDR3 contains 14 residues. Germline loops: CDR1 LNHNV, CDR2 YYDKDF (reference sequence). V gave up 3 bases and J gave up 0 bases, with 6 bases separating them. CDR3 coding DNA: TGTGCCACCAGCAGGGACATTAGCAATCAGCCCCAGCATTTT. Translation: CATSRDISNQPQHF.

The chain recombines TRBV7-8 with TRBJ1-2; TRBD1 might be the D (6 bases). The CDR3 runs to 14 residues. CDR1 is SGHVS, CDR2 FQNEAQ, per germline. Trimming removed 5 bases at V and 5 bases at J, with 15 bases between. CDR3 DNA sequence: TGTGCCAGCAGCATCCGACAGGAAAATTATGGCTACACCTTC. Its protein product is CASSIRQENYGYTF.

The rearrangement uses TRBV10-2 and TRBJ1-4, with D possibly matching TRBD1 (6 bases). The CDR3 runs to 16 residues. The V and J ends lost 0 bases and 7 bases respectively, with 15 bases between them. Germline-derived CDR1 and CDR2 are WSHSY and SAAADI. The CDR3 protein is CASSESRGALGEKLFF. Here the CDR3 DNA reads TGCGCCAGCAGTGAGTCAAGGGGGGCATTGGGTGAAAAACTGTTTTTT.